Listed here are 6 T cell receptor beta chains from one sample, sequenced in a study of vaccination and CD4 T cells after COVID-19. The Oncomine TCR Beta short-read assay sequenced DNA from cultured CD4+ T cells. One entry per CDR3 protein results from TCRdb running MiXCR on the PCR reads. The sample consists of around 15,000 distinct CDR3 sequences, around three fifths of them appearing once. Treatment denoted: roughly 11-day PBMC culture with coronavirus spike peptide pools or control peptides (ViraFEST assay). Their antigens remain unidentified. What was sequenced was CD4+ T cells from blood, cultured in vitro. The source is a human donor who had recovered from COVID-19.

This clonotype was picked up a small number of times. The chain has TRBV7-2 and TRBJ2-4, with D perhaps TRBD1 or TRBD2 (6 bases each). The CDR3 is 14 residues long. Germline assignment: CDR1 SGHTA and CDR2 FQGNSA. Trimming shortened V by 1 base and J by 15 bases, and 19 bases separated the two germline ends. The CDR3 sequence: CASSLGEETGTMYF. The CDR3 DNA is TGTGCCAGCAGCTTAGGGGAGGAGACAGGTACAATGTACTTC.

This rearrangement joins TRBV19 to TRBJ1-2, with D uncertain. The V end was cut by 7 bases, the J end by 8 bases, with 14 bases between. The CDR3 is 12 residues long. Per germline, CDR1 LNHDA and CDR2 SQIVND (reference sequence). The DNA of the CDR3 is TGTGCCAGTAAGGTCCTGGGGTACGGCTACACCTTC. Amino acid sequence: CASKVLGYGYTF. The variable domain in full, completed from reference TRBV19 and TRBJ1-2, reads DGGITQSPKYLFRKEGQNVTLSCEQNLNHDAMYWYRQDPGQGLRLIYYSQIVNDFQKGDIAEGYSVSREKKESFPLTVTSAQKNPTAFYLCASKVLGYGYTFGSGTRLTVV.

This clonotype was seen a handful of times. The chain is built from TRBV2 and TRBJ1-5, with a possible D match to TRBD1 (6 bases). Germline CDR1 SNHLY, CDR2 FYNNEI. The CDR3 is 13 amino acids. Trimming shortened V by 6 bases and J by 7 bases, and 13 bases separated the two germline ends. The CDR3 nucleotides are TGTGCCAGCAGGAGGGGGGTGAACCAGCCCCAGCATTTT. It specifies CASRRGVNQPQHF.

This clonotype appeared a few times. The J gene is TRBJ1-2, the V gene TRBV15, with D perhaps matching TRBD1 (5 bases). Germline CDR1 and CDR2: LNHNV and YYDKDF (reference sequence). CDR3 length equals 14 residues. V was clipped by 4 bases and J by 2 bases, with 11 bases between them. The CDR3 DNA reads as TGTGCCACCAGCAAGTTAGACAGCAACTATGGCTACACCTTC. Its protein product is CATSKLDSNYGYTF. The whole variable domain, remainder taken from reference TRBV15 and TRBJ1-2, is DAMVIQNPRYQVTQFGKPVTLSCSQTLNHNVMYWYQQKSSQAPKLLFHYYDKDFNNEADTPDNFQSRRPNTSFCFLDIRSPGLGDTAMYLCATSKLDSNYGYTFGSGTRLTVV.

This clonotype was observed a handful of times. The chain recombines TRBV20-1 with TRBJ2-5; 8 bases align to TRBD2. CDR3 length: 15 amino acids. Germline V CDR1 and CDR2: DFQATT, SNEGSKA (reference sequence). The J segment lost 7 bases and the V segment lost 1 base, leaving 11 bases of the junction unmatched. The CDR3 DNA sequence: TGCAGTGCTAGAGGCCCTAGCGGGTTTTCGGGGACCCAGTACTTC. This sequence encodes CSARGPSGFSGTQYF.

The chain uses TRBV10-3 and TRBJ2-7, with D possibly matching TRBD1 (6 bases). With 3 bases removed from V and 0 bases from J, the gap between germline ends came to 12 bases. Germline CDR1 is ENHRY and CDR2 is SYGVKD. This CDR3 region has 15 residues. CDR3 in amino acids: CAISETTGISYEQYF. Here the CDR3 DNA reads TGTGCCATCAGTGAAACGACAGGTATCTCCTACGAGCAGTACTTC.